The 13 T cell receptor beta chains below were found in one sample sequenced in a study of cytomegalovirus exposure and HLA in healthy donors. Primers for the PCR totalled 60 Vbeta and 13 Jbeta. The table came from immunoSEQ multiplex PCR; TCRdb's copy has only in-frame clones and leaves some out. The data hold about 160,000 clones, with 60% to 80% observed a single time. Sample: PBMCs. The receptor set was obtained from a man younger than 45 in good health and CMV-seropositive.

The V call is TRBV7-2, the J call TRBJ1-2; 8 nucleotides match TRBD1. From germline, CDR1 is SGHTA and CDR2 FQGNSA. Trimming at V came to 4 bases and at J to 8 bases, leaving 3 bases not matched to a gene. There are 12 residues in the CDR3. CDR3 sequence reads: CASSSSGGGYTF. As DNA, the CDR3 is TGTGCCAGCAGCTCGTCAGGGGGCGGCTACACCTTC.

The chain carries TRBV6-5 and TRBJ2-5, with a possible D match to TRBD1 (5 bases). The J call may be mistaken, given a closer DNA end match to TRBJ2-7. CDR1 MNHEY and CDR2 SVGAGI come from the germline V gene. The CDR3 has 13 amino acids. DNA of the CDR3: TGTGCCAGCAGCCCGTTCGACAGCTACGAGCAGTACTTC. It translates to CASSPFDSYEQYF.

The chain combines TRBV19 with TRBJ1-2; 9 bases match TRBD1. Germline V lookup: CDR1 LNHDA, CDR2 SQIVND (reference sequence). V shed 5 bases, J shed 4 bases, and the junction held 5 bases outside the gene matches. CDR3 length: 14 amino acids. The CDR3 DNA follows: TGTGCCAGTAGTCGACAGGGGGACAGCTATGGCTACACCTTC. This translates into CASSRQGDSYGYTF.

The V gene is TRBV5-1, the J gene TRBJ2-7; tentative D call: TRBD2 (6 bases). Trimming stripped 3 bases from V and 3 bases from J, with 16 bases between. CDR1 and CDR2 (germline): SGHRS, YFSETQ. The CDR3 runs to 15 residues. The CDR3 here is CASSSGGSPDYEQYF. The CDR3 nucleotides are TGCGCCAGCAGCTCCGGAGGGAGTCCCGACTACGAGCAGTACTTC. Full variable domain (outside the CDR3, taken from reference TRBV5-1 and TRBJ2-7): KAGVTQTPRYLIKTRGQQVTLSCSPISGHRSVSWYQQTPGQGLQFLFEYFSETQRNKGNFPGRFSGRQFSNSRSEMNVSTLELGDSALYLCASSSGGSPDYEQYFGPGTRLTVT.

This chain links TRBV5-4 with TRBJ1-6; D is possibly TRBD1 (5 bases). The CDR3 consists of 15 residues. Germline assignment: CDR1 SGHNT and CDR2 YYREEE (reference sequence). Trimming stripped 0 bases from V and 12 bases from J, with 16 bases between. DNA for the CDR3: TGTGCCAGCAGCTTGGCCAAAGGGGTCGGAAAACCCCTCCACTTT. Protein sequence: CASSLAKGVGKPLHF.

This chain links TRBV7-9 with TRBJ1-4; 8 positions agree with TRBD1. Germline CDR1 is SEHNR and CDR2 is FQNEAQ (reference sequence). The V and J ends lost 5 bases and 7 bases, in that order; junction bases with no gene match: 3. The CDR3 runs 13 residues. The CDR3 sequence is CASSQGAGEKLFF. The CDR3 DNA follows: TGTGCCAGCAGCCAGGGGGCCGGTGAAAAACTGTTTTTT.

J is TRBJ2-3 and V is TRBV11-1; 11 bases match TRBD1. Losses at the gene ends were 5 bases for V and 2 bases for J; bases not matched to a gene: 6. Germline values: CDR1 SGHAT, CDR2 FQDESV (reference sequence). CDR3 length: 16 residues. CDR3 in amino acids: CASSMPGQGDTDTQYF. The CDR3 region has the DNA TGTGCCAGCAGCATGCCGGGACAGGGGGACACAGATACGCAGTATTTT.

The rearrangement uses TRBV29-1 and TRBJ1-1, with TRBD1 matching 8 bases. The CDR3 runs to 13 residues. Germline CDR1 reads SQVTM; CDR2 reads ANQGSEA. V lost 6 bases and J lost 1; bases outside the gene matches: 4. This CDR3 reads CSVATGGNTEAFF. The CDR3 coding sequence is TGCAGCGTCGCCACAGGGGGGAACACTGAAGCTTTCTTT.

This rearrangement joins TRBV9 to TRBJ2-3; TRBD2 agrees at 9 bases. Germline assignment: CDR1 SGDLS and CDR2 YYNGEE. Germline trimming cut 0 bases from V and 0 bases from J; bases unmatched to any gene: 2. The CDR3 is 16 residues long. CDR3 nucleotides: TGTGCCAGCAGCGTAGCAGCGGGGGGCAGCACAGATACGCAGTATTTT. It is translated as CASSVAAGGSTDTQYF.

The CDR3 spells CASSLGIGQDTDTQYF. The DNA of the CDR3 is TGTGCCAGCAGCTTAGGAATCGGACAGGACACAGATACGCAGTATTTT. This chain links TRBV7-9 with TRBJ2-3; 7 nucleotides match TRBD1. Unmatched junction bases numbered 6, after V lost 1 base and J lost 2 bases. The CDR3 runs to 16 residues. Germline V lookup: CDR1 SEHNR, CDR2 FQNEAQ (reference sequence).

This clone was observed a handful of times. The V call is TRBV6-1, the J call TRBJ1-3; 9 nucleotides agree with TRBD1. Germline V gene data show CDR1 as MNHNS and CDR2 as SASEGT. CDR3 length: 14 residues. V was pared by 7 bases and J by 4 bases, with 5 bases of the junction left unmatched. The CDR3 nucleotides read TGTGCCAGCACCGGACAGGGGTTAGGAAACACCATATATTTT. It encodes CASTGQGLGNTIYF.

The chain joins TRBV4-1 to TRBJ2-5; D might be TRBD2 (6 bases). Germline V lookup: CDR1 MGHRA, CDR2 YSYEKL. Trimming removed 3 bases from V and 5 bases from J, with 13 bases in between. The CDR3 totals 14 residues. CDR3 nucleotide sequence: TGCGCCAGCAGCCAGATGGGGGGAGACGAGACCCAGTACTTC. Translating gives CASSQMGGDETQYF.

The chain has TRBV7-3 and TRBJ2-7; 10 nucleotides align to TRBD1. The CDR3 loop spans 13 amino acids. V gave up 5 bases and J gave up 5 bases; unmatched junction bases: 3. Germline CDR1 is SGHTA and CDR2 is FQGTGA. DNA of the CDR3: TGTGCCAGCAGCCCGGGACAGGGGCACGAGCAGTACTTC. Translating gives CASSPGQGHEQYF.